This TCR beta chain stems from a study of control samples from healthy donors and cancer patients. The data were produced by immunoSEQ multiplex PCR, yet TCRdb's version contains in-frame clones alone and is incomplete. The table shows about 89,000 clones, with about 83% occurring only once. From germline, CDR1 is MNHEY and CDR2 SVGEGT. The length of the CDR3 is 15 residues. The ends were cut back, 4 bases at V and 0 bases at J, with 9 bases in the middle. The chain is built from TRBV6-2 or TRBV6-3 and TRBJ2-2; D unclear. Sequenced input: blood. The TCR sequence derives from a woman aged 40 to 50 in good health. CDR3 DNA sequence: TGTGCCAGCAGTTGGCTGTGGTCGAACACCGGGGAGCTGTTTTTT. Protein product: CASSWLWSNTGELFF.